This TCR beta chain appears in the sequencing data of a study of T cells in Graves' hyperthyroidism and ophthalmopathy. TCR beta CDR3 sequences were amplified from RNA transcripts. TCR CDR3 underwent first-round RT-PCR with the HTBI primer set. TCRdb reprocessed the multiplex PCR reads via MiXCR and lists one record per CDR3 protein. Of 490,000 or so distinct CDR3 sequences listed, roughly 22% are singletons. The V gene's germline CDR1 is WSHSY and CDR2 SAAADI. The CDR3 extends over 14 amino acids. V shed 2 bases, J shed 5 bases, and the junction held 2 bases outside the gene matches. Diagnosing involved the use of clinical symptoms, serum thyroxine and TRAb, thyroid ultrasound and orbital computed tomography.

The specimen sequenced was blood. The chain is built from TRBV10-2 and TRBJ1-5, with 8 bases that match TRBD1. This clonotype was sampled from a woman in her seventies with Graves' ophthalmopathy. The CDR3 DNA follows: TGCGCCAGCAGTGAGCAGGGGGCTTATCAGCCCCAGCATTTT. Translation: CASSEQGAYQPQHF.